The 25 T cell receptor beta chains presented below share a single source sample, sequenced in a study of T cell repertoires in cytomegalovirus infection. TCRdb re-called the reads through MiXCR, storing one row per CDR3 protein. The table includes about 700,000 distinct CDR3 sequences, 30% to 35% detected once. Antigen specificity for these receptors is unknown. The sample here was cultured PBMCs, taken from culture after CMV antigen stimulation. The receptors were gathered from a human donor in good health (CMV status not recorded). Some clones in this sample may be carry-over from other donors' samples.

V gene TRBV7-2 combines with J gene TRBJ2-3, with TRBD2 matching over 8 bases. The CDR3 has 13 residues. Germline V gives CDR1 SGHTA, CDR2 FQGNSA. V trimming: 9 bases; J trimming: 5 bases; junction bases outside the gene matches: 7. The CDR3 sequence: CASLSSGGDTQYF. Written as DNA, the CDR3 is TGTGCCAGTTTGTCAAGCGGGGGAGATACGCAGTATTTT. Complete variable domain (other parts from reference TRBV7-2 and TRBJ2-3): GAGVSQSPSNKVTEKGKDVELRCDPISGHTALYWYRQSLGQGLEFLIYFQGNSAPDKSGLPSDRFSAERTGGSVSTLTIQRTQQEDSAVYLCASLSSGGDTQYFGPGTRLTVL.

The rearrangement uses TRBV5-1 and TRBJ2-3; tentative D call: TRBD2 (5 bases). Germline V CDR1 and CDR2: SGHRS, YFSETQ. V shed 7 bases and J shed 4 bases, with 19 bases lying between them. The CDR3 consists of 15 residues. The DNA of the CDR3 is TGCGCCAGCTGGCCGGGGATCTATAGGGCAGATACGCAGTATTTT. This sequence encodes CASWPGIYRADTQYF.

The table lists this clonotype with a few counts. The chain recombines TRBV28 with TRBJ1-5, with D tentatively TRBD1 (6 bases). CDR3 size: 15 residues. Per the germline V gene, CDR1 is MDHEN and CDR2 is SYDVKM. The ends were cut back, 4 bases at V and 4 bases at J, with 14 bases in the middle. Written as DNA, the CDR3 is TGTGCCAGCAGTTCCAATCGGGGACAAAATCAGCCCCAGCATTTT. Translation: CASSSNRGQNQPQHF.

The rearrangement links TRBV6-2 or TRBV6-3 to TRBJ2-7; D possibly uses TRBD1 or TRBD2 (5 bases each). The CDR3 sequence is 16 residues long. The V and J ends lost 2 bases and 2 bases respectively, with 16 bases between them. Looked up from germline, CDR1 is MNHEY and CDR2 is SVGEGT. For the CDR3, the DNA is TGTGCCAGCAGTTACGGTTCCGGGACGGGCCCCTACGAGCAGTACTTC. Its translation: CASSYGSGTGPYEQYF.

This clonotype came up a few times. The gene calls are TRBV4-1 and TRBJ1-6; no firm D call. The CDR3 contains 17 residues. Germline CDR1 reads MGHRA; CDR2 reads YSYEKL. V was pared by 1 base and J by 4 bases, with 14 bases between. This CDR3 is CASSQGRAGTYNSPLHF. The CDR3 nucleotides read TGCGCCAGCAGCCAAGGCCGTGCGGGTACATATAATTCACCCCTCCACTTT.

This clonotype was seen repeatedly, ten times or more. DNA for the CDR3: TGTGCCAGCAGCTTCTTAGCCCCCTATGGCTACACCTTC. Its protein product is CASSFLAPYGYTF. The rearrangement uses TRBV7-9 and TRBJ1-2; D remains ambiguous. The CDR3 is 13 amino acids. Germline values: CDR1 SEHNR, CDR2 FQNEAQ (reference sequence). The V gene lost 3 bases and the J gene lost 4 bases, with 9 bases spanning the gap.

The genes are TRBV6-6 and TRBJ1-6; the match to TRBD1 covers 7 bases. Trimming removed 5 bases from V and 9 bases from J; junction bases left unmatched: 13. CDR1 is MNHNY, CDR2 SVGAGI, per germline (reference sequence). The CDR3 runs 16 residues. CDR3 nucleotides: TGTGCCAGCAGTGTCCCACAGGGGCAGCTCGGTTCACCCCTCCACTTT. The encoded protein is CASSVPQGQLGSPLHF.

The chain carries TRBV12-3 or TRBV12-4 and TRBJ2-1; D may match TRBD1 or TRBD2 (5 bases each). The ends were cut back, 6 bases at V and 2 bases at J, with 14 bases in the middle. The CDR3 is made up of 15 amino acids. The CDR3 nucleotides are TGTGCCAGCAGGCCCAGTCAGGGAGCCTACAATGAGCAGTTCTTC. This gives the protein CASRPSQGAYNEQFF.

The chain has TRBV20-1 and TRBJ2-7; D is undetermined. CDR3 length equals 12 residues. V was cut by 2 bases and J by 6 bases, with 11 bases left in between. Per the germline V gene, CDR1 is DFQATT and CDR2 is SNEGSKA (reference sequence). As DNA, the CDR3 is TGCAGTGCTAGATGGGGATCCCGCGAGCAGTACTTC. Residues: CSARWGSREQYF.

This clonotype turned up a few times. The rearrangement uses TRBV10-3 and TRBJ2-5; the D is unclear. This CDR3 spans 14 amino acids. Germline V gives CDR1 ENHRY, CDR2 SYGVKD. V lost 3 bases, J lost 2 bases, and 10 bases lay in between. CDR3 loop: CAISDSGEQETQYF. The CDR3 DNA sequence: TGTGCCATCAGTGACTCAGGAGAACAAGAGACCCAGTACTTC.

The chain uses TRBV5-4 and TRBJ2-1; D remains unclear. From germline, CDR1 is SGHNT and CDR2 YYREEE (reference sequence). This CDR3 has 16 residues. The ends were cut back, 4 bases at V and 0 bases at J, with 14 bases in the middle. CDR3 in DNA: TGTGCCAGCAGCCCTAGTTCGTGGAGCTCCTACAATGAGCAGTTCTTC. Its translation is CASSPSSWSSYNEQFF.

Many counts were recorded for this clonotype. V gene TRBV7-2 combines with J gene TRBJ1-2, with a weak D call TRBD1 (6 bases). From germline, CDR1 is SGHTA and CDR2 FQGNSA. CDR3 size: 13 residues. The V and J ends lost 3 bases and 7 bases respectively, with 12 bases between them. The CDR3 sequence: CASSLGGQGGYTF. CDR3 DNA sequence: TGTGCCAGCAGCTTGGGGGGGCAGGGTGGCTACACCTTC.

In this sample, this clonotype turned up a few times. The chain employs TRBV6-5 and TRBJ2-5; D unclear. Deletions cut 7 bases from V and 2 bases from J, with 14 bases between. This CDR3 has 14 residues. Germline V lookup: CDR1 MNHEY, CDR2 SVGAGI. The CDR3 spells CASTGAAAQETQYF. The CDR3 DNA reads TGTGCCAGCACTGGCGCGGCAGCACAAGAGACCCAGTACTTC.

The CDR3 nucleotides are TGTGCCAGCAGCCCGGGACGGATCACCGGGGAGCTGTTTTTT. This translates into CASSPGRITGELFF. This chain joins TRBV11-2 and TRBJ2-2, with D perhaps assigned TRBD1 or TRBD2 (5 bases each). The CDR3 loop spans 14 amino acids. Germline values: CDR1 SGHAT, CDR2 FQNNGV. The germline V and J ends were trimmed by 5 bases and 4 bases, with 11 bases remaining between them. Variable domain in full (rest from reference TRBV11-2 and TRBJ2-2): EAGVAQSPRYKIIEKRQSVAFWCNPISGHATLYWYQQILGQGPKLLIQFQNNGVVDDSQLPKDRFSAERLKGVDSTLKIQPAKLEDSAVYLCASSPGRITGELFFGEGSRLTVL.

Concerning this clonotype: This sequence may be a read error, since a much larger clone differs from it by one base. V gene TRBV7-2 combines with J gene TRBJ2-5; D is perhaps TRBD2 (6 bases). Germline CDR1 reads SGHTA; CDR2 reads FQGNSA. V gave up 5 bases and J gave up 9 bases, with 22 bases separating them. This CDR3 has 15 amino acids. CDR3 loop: CASSLLSVLWEAQYF. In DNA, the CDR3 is TGTGCCAGCAGCCTCCTCTCGGTCTTGTGGGAGGCCCAGTACTTC.

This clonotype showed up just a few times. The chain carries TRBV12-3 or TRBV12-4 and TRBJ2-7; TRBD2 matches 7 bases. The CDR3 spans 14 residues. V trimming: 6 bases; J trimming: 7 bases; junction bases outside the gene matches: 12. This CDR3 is CASSRDYYQGEQYF. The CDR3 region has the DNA TGTGCCAGCAGCCGGGACTATTACCAGGGAGAGCAGTACTTC.

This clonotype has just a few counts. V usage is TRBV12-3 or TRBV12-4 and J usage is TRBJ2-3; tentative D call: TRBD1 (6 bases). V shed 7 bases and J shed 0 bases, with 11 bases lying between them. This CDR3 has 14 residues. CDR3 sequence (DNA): TGTGCCAGCACTCAGGGGTTGAGCACAGATACGCAGTATTTT. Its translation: CASTQGLSTDTQYF.

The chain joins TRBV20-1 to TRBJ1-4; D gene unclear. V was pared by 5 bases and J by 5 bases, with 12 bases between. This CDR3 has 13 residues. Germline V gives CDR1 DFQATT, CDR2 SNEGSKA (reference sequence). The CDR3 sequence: CSAYRLGNEKLFF. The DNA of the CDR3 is TGCAGTGCTTACCGGCTTGGGAATGAAAAACTGTTTTTT.

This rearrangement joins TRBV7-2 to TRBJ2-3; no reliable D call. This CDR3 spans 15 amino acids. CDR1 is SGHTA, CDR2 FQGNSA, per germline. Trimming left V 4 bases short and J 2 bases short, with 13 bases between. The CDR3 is CASSSTPIPTDTQYF. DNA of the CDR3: TGTGCCAGCAGCTCCACCCCCATCCCCACAGATACGCAGTATTTT.

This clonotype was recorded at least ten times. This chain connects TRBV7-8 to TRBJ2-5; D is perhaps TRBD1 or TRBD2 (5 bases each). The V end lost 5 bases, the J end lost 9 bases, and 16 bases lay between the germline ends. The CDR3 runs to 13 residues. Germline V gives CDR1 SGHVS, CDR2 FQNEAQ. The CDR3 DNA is TGTGCCAGCAGCGTACGCCGGGGCCCCCCCCAGTACTTC. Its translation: CASSVRRGPPQYF.

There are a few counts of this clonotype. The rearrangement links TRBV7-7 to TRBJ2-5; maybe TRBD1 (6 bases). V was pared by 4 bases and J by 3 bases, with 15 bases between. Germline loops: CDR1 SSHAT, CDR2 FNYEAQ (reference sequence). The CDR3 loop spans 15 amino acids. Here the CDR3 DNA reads TGTGCCAGCAGCTGGACCGGGACACCAGAAGAGACCCAGTACTTC. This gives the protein CASSWTGTPEETQYF.

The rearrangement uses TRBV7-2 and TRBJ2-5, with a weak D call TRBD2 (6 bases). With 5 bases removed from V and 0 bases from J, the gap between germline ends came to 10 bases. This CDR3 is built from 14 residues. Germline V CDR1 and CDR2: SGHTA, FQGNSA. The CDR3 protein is CASSPGLDQETQYF. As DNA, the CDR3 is TGTGCCAGCAGCCCGGGACTGGACCAAGAGACCCAGTACTTC.

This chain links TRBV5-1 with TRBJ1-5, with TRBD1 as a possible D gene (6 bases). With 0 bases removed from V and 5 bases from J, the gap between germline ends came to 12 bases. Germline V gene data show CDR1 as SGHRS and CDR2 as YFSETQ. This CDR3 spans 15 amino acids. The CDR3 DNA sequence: TGCGCCAGCAGCTTGGGAGGGGGGCGCGATCAGCCCCAGCATTTT. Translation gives CASSLGGGRDQPQHF.

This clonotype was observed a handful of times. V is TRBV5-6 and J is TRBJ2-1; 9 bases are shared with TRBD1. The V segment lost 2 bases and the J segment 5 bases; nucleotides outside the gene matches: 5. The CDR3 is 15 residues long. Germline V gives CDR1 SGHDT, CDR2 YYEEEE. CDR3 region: CASSLGTGFHNEQFF. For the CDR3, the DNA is TGTGCCAGCAGCTTAGGGACAGGGTTCCACAATGAGCAGTTCTTC.

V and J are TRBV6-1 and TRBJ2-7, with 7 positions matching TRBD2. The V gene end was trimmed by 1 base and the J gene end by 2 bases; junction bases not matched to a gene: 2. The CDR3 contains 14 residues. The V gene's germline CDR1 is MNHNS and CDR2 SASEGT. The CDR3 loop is CASSEVGGAYEQYF. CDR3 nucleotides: TGTGCCAGCAGTGAAGTGGGGGGGGCCTACGAGCAGTACTTC.